Each of the 30 T cell receptor beta chains below was sequenced from the same sample in a study of blood T cell repertoires in COVID-19. Sequencing was performed with immunoSEQ multiplex PCR; in TCRdb, only in-frame clones are kept and a portion is missing. The sample has around 180,000 clones, about four fifths seen once. Sequencing input: peripheral blood. The receptors were gathered from an elderly woman with COVID-19, enrolled during active disease.

The chain combines TRBV16 with TRBJ2-7, with 7 bases aligning to TRBD2. The V and J ends lost 0 bases and 1 base, in that order; junction bases with no gene match: 3. The CDR3 length is 15 residues. Germline values: CDR1 KGHSY, CDR2 FQNENV. This chain's CDR3 is CASSQSRGLSYEQYF. CDR3 DNA sequence: TGTGCCAGCAGCCAATCGCGGGGACTATCCTACGAGCAGTACTTC.

V gene TRBV5-1 combines with J gene TRBJ1-1; 9 nucleotides match TRBD1. Per germline, CDR1 SGHRS and CDR2 YFSETQ. V was pared by 6 bases and J by 5 bases, with 8 bases of the junction left unmatched. The CDR3 contains 14 residues. CDR3 DNA: TGCGCCAGCAACGGGGGACAGGGAGGGACTGAAGCTTTCTTT. This translates into CASNGGQGGTEAFF.

The chain joins TRBV7-2 to TRBJ2-7; 13 nucleotides align to TRBD2. Germline V gene lookup returns CDR1 SGHTA and CDR2 FQGNSA. V dropped 1 base and J dropped 5; count of bases not matched to a gene: 5. The CDR3 sequence is 16 residues long. The CDR3 DNA reads as TGTGCCAGCAGCTTAGAGGGAGGACTAGCGGGGGACGAGCAGTACTTC. Protein: CASSLEGGLAGDEQYF.

The chain uses TRBV19 and TRBJ2-7; D call uncertain. Trimming removed 1 base from V and 7 bases from J, with 11 bases in between. CDR1 and CDR2 from the germline V gene are LNHDA and SQIVND (reference sequence). The CDR3 loop spans 13 amino acids. CDR3 coding DNA: TGTGCCAGTAGTATAGCCCTAGTAAGAGAGCAGTACTTC. Translated: CASSIALVREQYF.

The chain couples TRBV6-5 to TRBJ2-1; 10 nucleotides line up with TRBD2. V was pared by 7 bases and J by 8 bases, with 11 bases of the junction left unmatched. The germline V gene encodes CDR1 MNHEY and CDR2 SVGAGI. The CDR3 is 15 residues long. The DNA for the CDR3 is TGTGCCAGCACCCCCGGGACTAGCGCCGGCGATGAGCAGTTCTTC. Its protein product is CASTPGTSAGDEQFF.

This clone has only one observation. The chain employs TRBV2 and TRBJ2-3; TRBD2 agrees at 8 bases. Germline CDR1 reads SNHLY; CDR2 reads FYNNEI. The V and J ends lost 6 bases and 10 bases, in that order; junction bases with no gene match: 12. The CDR3 length is 14 residues. CDR3 nucleotide sequence: TGTGCCAGCAGGCCGAGGACTAGCTATTATCCGCAGTATTTT. Translating gives CASRPRTSYYPQYF.

The rearrangement joins TRBV19 to TRBJ1-4, with D hard to call. V dropped 3 bases and J dropped 7 bases, with 15 bases sitting between them. Looked up from germline, CDR1 is LNHDA and CDR2 is SQIVND (reference sequence). The CDR3 loop spans 15 amino acids. The CDR3 DNA sequence: TGTGCCAGTAGTATCCGCCGGTCTCTAACTGAAAAACTGTTTTTT. It codes for CASSIRRSLTEKLFF.

This clone was picked up one time. This sequence joins TRBV2 and TRBJ1-1, with TRBD1 matching over 9 bases. CDR1 and CDR2 from the germline V gene are SNHLY and FYNNEI. The CDR3 has 13 residues. Trimming removed 8 bases from V and 8 bases from J; junction bases left unmatched: 9. The CDR3 nucleotides read TGTGCCAGCTTCCGGGACAGGGAGAGCGAAGCTTTCTTT. As protein: CASFRDRESEAFF.

This rearrangement joins TRBV10-1 to TRBJ2-7, with 11 positions matching TRBD1. The length of the CDR3 is 14 residues. Per germline, CDR1 WNHNN and CDR2 SYGVQD (reference sequence). The trim removed 8 bases at V and 6 bases at J, leaving 9 bases unmatched. CDR3 DNA: TGCGCCAGCCCGATGGACAGGGGGCGATTCGAGCAGTACTTC. It encodes CASPMDRGRFEQYF.

This chain joins TRBV27 and TRBJ1-1; the D is unclear. V was trimmed by 5 bases and J by 0 bases, leaving 10 bases between them. The CDR3 sequence is 14 residues long. Looked up from germline, CDR1 is MNHEY and CDR2 is SMNVEV (reference sequence). CDR3 in DNA: TGTGCCAGCAGTCGGGTCGGGGTGAACACTGAAGCTTTCTTT. Translation gives CASSRVGVNTEAFF.

The V and J genes are TRBV2 and TRBJ1-1; 8 bases match TRBD1. J lost 14 bases, V lost 1 base, and 12 bases had no gene match. The CDR3 is made up of 14 amino acids. The germline V gene has CDR1 SNHLY and CDR2 FYNNEI. CDR3 nucleotides: TGTGCCAGCAGTGAAGTGACATACAGGGGGGAGGCCTTCTTT. Translation gives CASSEVTYRGEAFF.

The chain links TRBV3-1 (or the pseudogene TRBV3-2) to TRBJ2-5, with TRBD2 matching over 12 bases. V lost 11 bases to trimming and J lost 5 bases; unmatched junction nucleotides: 15. CDR1 and CDR2 from the germline V gene are LGHDT and YNNKEL (reference sequence). CDR3 length equals 16 residues. CDR3 nucleotide sequence: TGTGCCGCCGCCGGGGCTAGCGGGGGGGCAGGGGAGACCCAGTACTTC. It yields the protein CAAAGASGGAGETQYF.

The chain combines TRBV7-3 with TRBJ2-2; D unclear. Germline V CDR1 and CDR2: SGHTA, FQGTGA. V lost 5 bases and J lost 2, with 9 bases in between. The CDR3 has 14 residues. CDR3 sequence: CASSPLTNTGELFF. CDR3 DNA: TGTGCCAGCAGCCCCCTGACTAACACCGGGGAGCTGTTTTTT.

The chain carries TRBV4-1 and TRBJ2-4; 7 bases align to TRBD1. From germline, CDR1 is MGHRA and CDR2 YSYEKL. This CDR3 contains 14 residues. Trimming cost V 0 bases and J 8 bases; bases outside gene matches: 4. The CDR3 DNA is TGCGCCAGCAGCCAAGACGGAGGACAGGACATTCAGTACTTC. Translating gives CASSQDGGQDIQYF.

The chain is built from TRBV6-5 and TRBJ2-1; 8 bases agree with TRBD2. The germline CDR1 and CDR2 sequences are MNHEY and SVGAGI. Trimming at V came to 2 bases and at J to 3 bases, leaving 3 bases not matched to a gene. The length of the CDR3 is 15 residues. The CDR3 DNA is TGTGCCAGCAGTTACATTCTAGCGGGCTACAATGAGCAGTTCTTC. Protein sequence: CASSYILAGYNEQFF.

The chain employs TRBV11-3 and TRBJ2-1, with D uncertain. The CDR3 contains 14 residues. V lost 0 bases to trimming and J lost 12 bases, with 15 bases between them. Germline CDR1 SGHNT, CDR2 YENEEA. This chain's CDR3 is CASSLDVTPGGQFF. In nucleotides, the CDR3 is TGTGCCAGCAGCTTAGATGTCACCCCGGGTGGGCAGTTCTTC.

This sequence joins TRBV7-9 and TRBJ2-1; 9 nucleotides align to TRBD1. The CDR3 has 16 amino acids. Germline lookup yields CDR1 SEHNR and CDR2 FQNEAQ (reference sequence). The V and J ends lost 8 bases and 4 bases, in that order; junction bases with no gene match: 12. The CDR3 DNA follows: TGTGCCAGCTCCGCCGCAGGACAGGGGACTTACAATGAGCAGTTCTTC. Translating it yields CASSAAGQGTYNEQFF.

This chain joins TRBV6-1 and TRBJ1-5; a possible D gene is TRBD1 (6 bases). V was shortened by 1 base and J by 5 bases, with 24 bases between the two germline ends. The CDR3 loop spans 19 amino acids. CDR1 is MNHNS and CDR2 is SASEGT in the germline V gene. The CDR3 nucleotides read TGTGCCAGCAGTGAAGTACGACCACAGGGTTCCGCAGCGGATCAGCCCCAGCATTTT. The encoded protein is CASSEVRPQGSAADQPQHF.

This clone has only one observation. The chain carries TRBV28 and TRBJ2-5, with D perhaps matching TRBD2 (6 bases). V shed 10 bases and J shed 0 bases, with 18 bases lying between them. Germline CDR1 and CDR2: MDHEN and SYDVKM. The CDR3 totals 15 residues. The CDR3 DNA reads TGTGCCACCGCCGGAGCGGGTTGGTACCAAGAGACCCAGTACTTC. It yields the protein CATAGAGWYQETQYF.

This chain joins TRBV4-2 and TRBJ1-1, with 9 positions matching TRBD1. CDR1 is LGHNA and CDR2 is YNFKEQ in the germline V gene. The CDR3 is 15 residues long. J lost 1 base, V lost 4 bases, and 4 bases had no gene match. The DNA for the CDR3 is TGTGCCAGCAGCCCCGGGACAGGGCGGAACACTGAAGCTTTCTTT. Translating gives CASSPGTGRNTEAFF.

The rearrangement links TRBV18 to TRBJ1-1; D is possibly TRBD1 (5 bases). There are 16 residues in the CDR3. Trimming stripped 1 base from V and 1 base from J, with 13 bases between. Germline V CDR1 and CDR2: KGHSH, LQKENI. CDR3 amino acids: CASSPLDSGGNTEAFF. In DNA form, the CDR3 reads TGTGCCAGCTCACCACTCGACAGCGGGGGGAACACTGAAGCTTTCTTT.

CDR3 region: CASSLAFYTEAFF. The CDR3 nucleotides are TGTGCCAGCAGCTTGGCCTTTTACACTGAAGCTTTCTTT. The chain couples TRBV5-6 to TRBJ1-1; D unclear. This CDR3 has 13 amino acids. V dropped 0 bases and J dropped 3 bases, with 6 bases sitting between them. CDR1 and CDR2 (germline): SGHDT, YYEEEE.

The chain joins TRBV7-8 to TRBJ2-3; a weak D match, TRBD2 (5 bases). The CDR3 extends over 17 amino acids. Germline V lookup: CDR1 SGHVS, CDR2 FQNEAQ. Trimming stripped 5 bases from V and 0 bases from J, with 18 bases between. CDR3 in amino acids: CASSAWRASRSTDTQYF. DNA for the CDR3: TGTGCCAGCAGCGCCTGGCGGGCTAGCAGAAGCACAGATACGCAGTATTTT.

This sequence joins TRBV11-3 and TRBJ2-3; 7 nucleotides match TRBD1. V trimming: 1 base; J trimming: 2 bases; junction bases outside the gene matches: 6. Germline V CDR1 and CDR2: SGHNT, YENEEA. There are 16 residues in the CDR3. The CDR3 coding sequence is TGTGCCAGCAGCTTAGCCCCGGGACAGATCACAGATACGCAGTATTTT. This translates into CASSLAPGQITDTQYF.

This chain links TRBV19 with TRBJ1-3, with 8 bases identical to TRBD1. The CDR3 is 13 residues long. In germline, CDR1 is LNHDA, CDR2 SQIVND (reference sequence). V shed 7 bases, J shed 5 bases, and the junction held 4 bases outside the gene matches. The CDR3 nucleotides are TGTGCCAGTATGCGACAGGGGAGAAACACCATATATTTT. Its translation is CASMRQGRNTIYF.

The chain couples TRBV9 to TRBJ1-2; D perhaps matches TRBD1 (6 bases). The CDR3 runs to 15 residues. Germline lookup yields CDR1 SGDLS and CDR2 YYNGEE. V lost 1 base and J 5 bases, leaving 15 bases between the germline ends. The CDR3 loop is CASSVLGAGSYGYTF. CDR3 bases: TGTGCCAGCAGCGTATTGGGGGCAGGGAGTTATGGCTACACCTTC. Filled out from reference TRBV9 and TRBJ1-2, the complete variable domain reads DSGVTQTPKHLITATGQRVTLRCSPRSGDLSVYWYQQSLDQGLQFLIQYYNGEERAKGNILERFSAQQFPDLHSELNLSSLELGDSALYFCASSVLGAGSYGYTFGSGTRLTVV.

The CDR3 region is CASSVQGGETQYF. CDR3 coding DNA: TGTGCCAGCAGCGTTCAGGGTGGGGAGACCCAGTACTTC. The rearrangement joins TRBV9 to TRBJ2-5, with D possibly matching TRBD1 (5 bases). CDR1 is SGDLS, CDR2 YYNGEE, per germline. V lost 2 bases and J 5 bases, leaving 10 bases between the germline ends. The CDR3 runs 13 residues.

The chain couples TRBV5-1 to TRBJ2-1; 8 bases fit TRBD2. The V segment lost 4 bases and the J segment 4 bases; nucleotides outside the gene matches: 13. Germline V gene data show CDR1 as SGHRS and CDR2 as YFSETQ. The length of the CDR3 is 17 residues. This chain's CDR3 is CASSLLRSSGHYNEQFF. The CDR3 DNA follows: TGCGCCAGCAGCCTTTTAAGGTCTAGCGGGCATTACAATGAGCAGTTCTTC.

The chain recombines TRBV5-5 with TRBJ1-1; possible D gene TRBD1, 5 bases. This CDR3 region has 13 residues. Trimming stripped 4 bases from V and 10 bases from J, with 17 bases between. Germline loops: CDR1 SGHKS, CDR2 YYEKEE (reference sequence). The CDR3: CASSPASGLGAFF. DNA of the CDR3: TGTGCCAGCAGCCCAGCCTCAGGGCTCGGAGCTTTCTTT.

The chain combines TRBV25-1 with TRBJ1-4; TRBD1 might be the D (6 bases). Germline lookup yields CDR1 MGHDK and CDR2 SYGVNS. This CDR3 has 15 amino acids. The V and J ends lost 1 base and 8 bases respectively, with 14 bases between them. CDR3 nucleotides: TGTGCCAGCAGTGAATGGTTGGGGGCCCACGAAAAACTGTTTTTT. This translates into CASSEWLGAHEKLFF.